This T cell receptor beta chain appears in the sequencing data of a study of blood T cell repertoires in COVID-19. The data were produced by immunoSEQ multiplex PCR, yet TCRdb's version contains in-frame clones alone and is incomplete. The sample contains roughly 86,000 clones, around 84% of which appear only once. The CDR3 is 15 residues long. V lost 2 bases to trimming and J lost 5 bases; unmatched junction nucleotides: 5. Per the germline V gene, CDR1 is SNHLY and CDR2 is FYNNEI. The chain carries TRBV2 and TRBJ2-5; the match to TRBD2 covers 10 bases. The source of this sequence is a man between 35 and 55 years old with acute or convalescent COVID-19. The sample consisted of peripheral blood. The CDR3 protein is CASSELAGVGETQYF. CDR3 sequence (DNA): TGTGCCAGCAGTGAACTAGCGGGAGTCGGGGAGACCCAGTACTTC.